This TCR beta chain was captured by sequencing in a study of shared clonotypes between healthy human individuals. CD8 cells regarded as naive lacked CD45RO, were positively chosen for CCR7, and omitted terminally differentiated effector memory CD45RA+ cells. General observations from the study: Limited genetic and exposure-history diversity came from having few donors. It was anticipated that sequencing depth would influence how many clonotypes donors shared.

This clone has just one count. Its target is not known. Trimming left V 0 bases short and J 0 bases short, with 7 bases between. Germline lookup yields CDR1 SGHNT and CDR2 YYREEE (reference sequence). The CDR3 has 14 residues. In the sorted-subset replicate PCRs, approximately 200 ng DNA, roughly 30,000 T cell genomes, was used. The repertoire was sequenced with immunoSEQ multiplex PCR; TCRdb's copy has only in-frame clones and lacks some. This table holds about 2,100,000 clones, under 95% found once. What was sequenced was naive CD8+ T cells from PBMCs. This clonotype was sampled from a man younger than 35 in good health. Some clones in this sample may be carry-over from other donors' samples. The chain couples TRBV5-4 to TRBJ2-7; D may be TRBD2 (5 bases). This CDR3 is CASSLGELSYEQYF. CDR3 in DNA: TGTGCCAGCAGCTTGGGGGAGCTCTCCTACGAGCAGTACTTC.